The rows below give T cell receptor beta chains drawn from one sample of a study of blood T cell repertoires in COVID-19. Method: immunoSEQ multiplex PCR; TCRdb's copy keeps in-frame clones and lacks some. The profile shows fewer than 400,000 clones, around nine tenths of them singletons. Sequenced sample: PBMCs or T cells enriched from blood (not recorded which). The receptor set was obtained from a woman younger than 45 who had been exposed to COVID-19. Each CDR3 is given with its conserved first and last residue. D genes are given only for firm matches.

CDR3: CASSPGTGNTEAFF
V: TRBV5-1
D: TRBD1
length: 14
J: TRBJ1-1

CDR3: CASNDGTYDSQYF
V: TRBV5-1
D: -
length: 13
J: TRBJ2-7

CDR3: CASSIGTTRFETQYF
V: TRBV5-1
D: -
length: 15
J: TRBJ2-5

CDR3: CSVEGARHMNTEAFF
V: TRBV29-1
D: -
length: 15
J: TRBJ1-1

CDR3: CASSPRTGVGETQYF
V: TRBV18
D: TRBD1
length: 15
J: TRBJ2-5

CDR3: CASSSRQGAGNTIYF
V: TRBV6-5
D: TRBD1
length: 15
J: TRBJ1-3

CDR3: CASSLLWGRAQETQYF
V: TRBV7-6
D: -
length: 16
J: TRBJ2-5

CDR3: CAIISPNTGELFF
V: TRBV10-3
D: -
length: 13
J: TRBJ2-2

CDR3: CASSLNQQGADTQYF
V: TRBV5-8
D: -
length: 15
J: TRBJ2-3

CDR3: CASSPGTGDYGYTF
V: TRBV7-3
D: TRBD1
length: 14
J: TRBJ1-2